This entry is about one T cell receptor (beta chain). A read error is possible here, since a much larger clone lies one base away. The sample comes from a study of regulatory T cells in long-lasting Graves disease. Germline lookup yields CDR1 MNHNS and CDR2 SASEGT. The CDR3 has 14 residues. With 5 bases removed from V and 1 base from J, the gap between germline ends came to 11 bases. CDR3 regions were amplified by Arm-PCR using iRepertoire HTBI primers to build TCR beta libraries. TCRdb reanalysed the multiplex PCR reads using MiXCR and keeps one entry per CDR3 protein. The data show 510,000 or so distinct CDR3 sequences, more than 10% seen once. Time point: newly diagnosed GD, antithyroid drugs for less than 3 months. Scientists built the TCR library using RNA that was extracted from PBMCs. This sample also belongs to another study, concerning T cells in Graves' hyperthyroidism and ophthalmopathy. That work states: The study used the HTBI primer set for a first-round RT-PCR of the TCR CDR3.

This material consisted of peripheral blood mononuclear cells (PBMCs), taken at new diagnosis, from a patient treated with antithyroid drugs. This clonotype originated in a woman aged 25 to 39 with Graves disease. The chain has TRBV6-1 and TRBJ1-2; D is unresolved. CDR3 region: CASSKVRNNYGYTF. The CDR3, as DNA: TGTGCCAGCAGTAAAGTACGGAATAACTATGGCTACACCTTC.